The 26 T cell receptor beta chains listed next were all sequenced from one sample in a study of blood T cell repertoires in COVID-19. The protocol was immunoSEQ multiplex PCR, while the TCRdb copy is restricted to in-frame clones and leaves out a portion. This sample yields 70,000 or so clones, of which just under 80% are seen a single time; more than 40% belongs to the top ten. Sequencing was carried out using peripheral blood. All receptors derive from a human donor in a cohort sampled during active COVID-19.

The rearrangement links TRBV28 to TRBJ2-3; a weak D match, TRBD1 (6 bases). CDR1 is MDHEN, CDR2 SYDVKM, per germline. The V gene lost 8 bases and the J gene lost 0 bases, with 15 bases spanning the gap. The CDR3 is made up of 15 amino acids. CDR3 residues: CASQGRHYSTDTQYF. The CDR3 nucleotides are TGTGCCAGCCAGGGGAGACACTATAGCACAGATACGCAGTATTTT.

The chain links TRBV4-2 to TRBJ2-5, with 8 bases fitting TRBD2. The CDR3 extends over 16 amino acids. Germline assignment: CDR1 LGHNA and CDR2 YNFKEQ. V gave up 0 bases and J gave up 2 bases; unmatched junction bases: 5. CDR3 DNA: TGTGCCAGCAGCCAAGATCTAACTAGCGGACAAGAGACCCAGTACTTC. Encoded protein: CASSQDLTSGQETQYF.

V usage is TRBV3-1 (or the pseudogene TRBV3-2) and J usage is TRBJ1-1; TRBD1 matches at 8 bases. Germline assignment: CDR1 LGHDT and CDR2 YNNKEL (reference sequence). The V and J ends lost 4 bases and 5 bases, in that order; junction bases with no gene match: 12. The CDR3 spans 16 residues. The CDR3 loop is CASSRGQGGGVTEAFF. For the CDR3, the DNA is TGTGCCAGCAGCCGAGGACAGGGAGGAGGGGTGACTGAAGCTTTCTTT.

This clone was counted between two and nine times. The genes are TRBV29-1 and TRBJ1-2; D gene unclear. The V end was cut by 4 bases, the J end by 8 bases, with 14 bases between. The CDR3 contains 12 residues. Germline V gives CDR1 SQVTM, CDR2 ANQGSEA. CDR3 in amino acids: CSVVQRDRGYTF. CDR3 bases: TGCAGCGTTGTACAGAGGGATCGCGGCTACACCTTC.

This clone appeared a single time. This chain connects TRBV10-3 to TRBJ1-4, with D possibly being TRBD1 (6 bases). CDR1 is ENHRY, CDR2 SYGVKD, per germline. The CDR3 totals 14 residues. Trimming left V 5 bases short and J 8 bases short, with 15 bases between. CDR3 in amino acids: CAISPVGGFEKLFF. The CDR3 DNA reads as TGTGCCATCAGTCCCGTAGGGGGATTCGAAAAACTGTTTTTT.

This CDR3 is CASRLDSTDTQYF. The CDR3 DNA reads as TGTGCCAGCAGACTAGACAGCACAGATACGCAGTATTTT. This chain links TRBV28 with TRBJ2-3; tentatively, D is TRBD2 (5 bases). CDR1 is MDHEN and CDR2 is SYDVKM in the germline V gene. The germline V and J ends were trimmed by 6 bases and 0 bases, with 7 bases remaining between them. This CDR3 region has 13 residues.

The gene calls are TRBV24-1 and TRBJ2-1; the D gene could be TRBD1 or TRBD2 (10 bases each). The V end lost 2 bases, the J end lost 4 bases, and 32 bases lay between the germline ends. Germline lookup yields CDR1 KGHDR and CDR2 SFDVKD. The CDR3 length is 22 residues. The CDR3 spells CATSDSDRGRPMTSGLYNEQFF. The CDR3 DNA sequence: TGTGCCACCAGTGATTCCGACAGGGGGCGACCAATGACTAGCGGGCTTTACAATGAGCAGTTCTTC.

The chain links TRBV7-8 to TRBJ1-6; possible D gene TRBD1, 5 bases. This CDR3 region has 12 residues. From germline, CDR1 is SGHVS and CDR2 FQNEAQ. The V gene lost 8 bases and the J gene lost 7 bases, with 9 bases spanning the gap. This CDR3 is CASGAENSPLHF. CDR3 DNA sequence: TGTGCCAGCGGGGCAGAAAATTCACCCCTCCACTTT.

The chain combines TRBV27 with TRBJ2-5, with 10 nucleotides matching TRBD1. With V trimmed by 0 bases and J by 5 bases, 0 bases remained unmatched. This CDR3 region has 14 residues. Germline CDR1 MNHEY, CDR2 SMNVEV (reference sequence). The CDR3 DNA sequence: TGTGCCAGCAGTTTATCGACAGGGGGCGAGACCCAGTACTTC. It specifies CASSLSTGGETQYF.

The chain uses TRBV7-9 and TRBJ2-1; D may be TRBD2 (6 bases). Germline CDR1 is SEHNR and CDR2 is FQNEAQ (reference sequence). The CDR3 loop spans 15 amino acids. The germline V and J ends were trimmed by 5 bases and 7 bases, with 18 bases remaining between them. The CDR3 loop is CASSPWTLGRNEQFF. The CDR3 bases are TGTGCCAGCAGCCCCTGGACGTTGGGGAGGAATGAGCAGTTCTTC.

The chain recombines TRBV27 with TRBJ2-3; tentative D call: TRBD2 (6 bases). V shed 2 bases and J shed 3 bases, with 9 bases lying between them. In germline, CDR1 is MNHEY, CDR2 SMNVEV (reference sequence). This CDR3 region has 14 residues. The CDR3 reads CASSLGLATDTQYF. In DNA form, the CDR3 reads TGTGCCAGCAGTTTAGGGCTAGCGACAGATACGCAGTATTTT.

This clone was found a few times. V gene TRBV29-1 combines with J gene TRBJ2-3; 14 bases line up with TRBD2. CDR1 and CDR2 (germline): SQVTM, ANQGSEA. The CDR3 sequence is 15 residues long. The ends lost 6 bases at V and 5 bases at J; junction bases unmatched: 7. The CDR3 DNA is TGCAGCGTCGCGGGACTAGCGGGAGCCATAGATACGCAGTATTTT. Its translation is CSVAGLAGAIDTQYF.

The chain joins TRBV3-1 (or the pseudogene TRBV3-2) to TRBJ2-7; tentative D call: TRBD2 (6 bases). Trimming pared 3 bases from V and 6 bases from J, leaving 12 bases between. The CDR3 extends over 13 amino acids. Germline CDR1 reads LGHDT; CDR2 reads YNNKEL (reference sequence). The CDR3 protein is CASSQSGVGEQYF. CDR3 in DNA: TGTGCCAGCAGCCAGTCGGGAGTGGGCGAGCAGTACTTC.

The chain has TRBV27 and TRBJ2-7, with D perhaps TRBD2 (7 bases). CDR1 and CDR2 (germline): MNHEY, SMNVEV (reference sequence). The CDR3 covers 15 residues. The V end lost 6 bases, the J end lost 5 bases, and 20 bases lay between the germline ends. CDR3 residues: CASSPLGGGPHEQYF. The CDR3 coding sequence is TGTGCCAGCAGCCCACTAGGGGGAGGGCCCCACGAGCAGTACTTC.

In its sample, this clone was seen a few times. The chain employs TRBV5-6 and TRBJ1-4; unclear D gene. The CDR3 consists of 15 residues. V shed 4 bases and J shed 3 bases, with 13 bases lying between them. Germline V CDR1 and CDR2: SGHDT, YYEEEE. The CDR3 here is CASSGTRLANEKLFF. The CDR3, as DNA: TGTGCCAGCAGCGGTACGAGGTTGGCTAATGAAAAACTGTTTTTT.

The rearrangement uses TRBV3-1 (or the pseudogene TRBV3-2) and TRBJ2-4, with D possibly matching TRBD2 (6 bases). V was shortened by 0 bases and J by 2 bases, with 26 bases between the two germline ends. Germline loops: CDR1 LGHDT, CDR2 YNNKEL (reference sequence). The CDR3 is 21 residues long. The CDR3 bases are TGTGCCAGCAGCCAAGACGCTAGCGCGGGACGTCAACATCTGTCCAAAAACATTCAGTACTTC. Translating it yields CASSQDASAGRQHLSKNIQYF.

The chain uses TRBV7-2 and TRBJ2-1; D is unresolved. CDR1 SGHTA and CDR2 FQGNSA come from the germline V gene. The CDR3 sequence is 12 residues long. The V gene lost 5 bases and the J gene lost 9 bases, with 11 bases spanning the gap. The CDR3 here is CASSAPSVEQFF. CDR3 in DNA: TGTGCCAGCAGCGCGCCAAGCGTTGAGCAGTTCTTC.

This chain connects TRBV5-1 to TRBJ1-3, with D perhaps matching TRBD1 (6 bases). CDR1 SGHRS and CDR2 YFSETQ come from the germline V gene. V was pared by 5 bases and J by 3 bases, with 9 bases between. This CDR3 is built from 13 residues. Here the CDR3 reads CASRTGLGNTIYF. The CDR3 coding sequence is TGCGCCAGCAGGACAGGCCTTGGAAACACCATATATTTT. Drawing the rest from reference TRBV5-1 and TRBJ1-3, the complete variable domain is KAGVTQTPRYLIKTRGQQVTLSCSPISGHRSVSWYQQTPGQGLQFLFEYFSETQRNKGNFPGRFSGRQFSNSRSEMNVSTLELGDSALYLCASRTGLGNTIYFGEGSWLTVV.

The V and J genes are TRBV28 and TRBJ1-4; 8 bases map to TRBD1. The CDR3 length is 17 residues. In germline, CDR1 is MDHEN, CDR2 SYDVKM. J gave up 8 bases and V 5 bases, and 16 bases lay outside the gene matches. The CDR3, as DNA: TGTGCCAGCAGTCCCCCCGCAGGGGGCAAGTCACGCGAAAAACTGTTTTTT. This codes for CASSPPAGGKSREKLFF.

The chain combines TRBV5-4 with TRBJ2-5, with a tentative D call TRBD1 (5 bases). Looked up from germline, CDR1 is SGHNT and CDR2 is YYREEE (reference sequence). The CDR3 covers 16 residues. V was clipped by 0 bases and J by 6 bases, with 18 bases between them. The CDR3 DNA is TGTGCCAGCAGCTTGGAGTCTGGGCAGGGTGGACAGACCCAGTACTTC. This gives the protein CASSLESGQGGQTQYF.

The gene calls are TRBV9 and TRBJ2-1, with 9 bases that match TRBD2. This CDR3 is built from 19 residues. Trimming removed 0 bases from V and 3 bases from J; junction bases left unmatched: 13. Germline assignment: CDR1 SGDLS and CDR2 YYNGEE. The chain's CDR3 is CASSVALAGGKQNYNEQFF. For the CDR3, the DNA is TGTGCCAGCAGCGTAGCTCTCGCGGGAGGGAAACAGAACTACAATGAGCAGTTCTTC.

The chain joins TRBV24-1 to TRBJ2-3, with TRBD1 identical over 7 bases. Germline CDR1 is KGHDR and CDR2 is SFDVKD. The CDR3 consists of 14 residues. With V trimmed by 6 bases and J by 3 bases, 5 bases remained unmatched. This chain's CDR3 is CATSSPGGTDTQYF. Written as DNA, the CDR3 is TGTGCCACCAGTTCCCCAGGGGGAACAGATACGCAGTATTTT.

The V gene is TRBV5-1, the J gene TRBJ2-7; D is uncertain. V lost 5 bases, J lost 5 bases, and 11 bases lay in between. CDR1 and CDR2 (germline): SGHRS, YFSETQ. The length of the CDR3 is 12 residues. The CDR3 DNA reads TGCGCCAGCAGTTACATTGCCCACGAGCAGTACTTC. Translating it yields CASSYIAHEQYF.

The V call is TRBV18, the J call TRBJ2-7; TRBD2 agrees at 8 bases. The length of the CDR3 is 15 residues. Germline values: CDR1 KGHSH, CDR2 LQKENI. V gave up 3 bases and J gave up 1 base; unmatched junction bases: 5. CDR3 loop: CASSPLTGGSYEQYF. The DNA for the CDR3 is TGTGCCAGCTCACCTCTTACGGGGGGGTCCTACGAGCAGTACTTC.

The CDR3 DNA sequence: TGTGCCAGCAGTGAGGACAGGGGAATGGAGACCCAGTACTTC. Translation: CASSEDRGMETQYF. This chain joins TRBV2 and TRBJ2-5; TRBD1 aligns across 9 bases. The germline V gene encodes CDR1 SNHLY and CDR2 FYNNEI. The J segment lost 5 bases and the V segment lost 3 bases, leaving 4 bases of the junction unmatched. The CDR3 is 14 amino acids.

The CDR3 reads CASSLHRGNTEAFF. Written as DNA, the CDR3 is TGTGCCAGCTCACTACACAGGGGAAACACTGAAGCTTTCTTT. The chain uses TRBV18 and TRBJ1-1; 7 positions match TRBD1. Germline CDR1 is KGHSH and CDR2 is LQKENI. CDR3 length: 14 amino acids. J lost 2 bases, V lost 4 bases, and 4 bases had no gene match.